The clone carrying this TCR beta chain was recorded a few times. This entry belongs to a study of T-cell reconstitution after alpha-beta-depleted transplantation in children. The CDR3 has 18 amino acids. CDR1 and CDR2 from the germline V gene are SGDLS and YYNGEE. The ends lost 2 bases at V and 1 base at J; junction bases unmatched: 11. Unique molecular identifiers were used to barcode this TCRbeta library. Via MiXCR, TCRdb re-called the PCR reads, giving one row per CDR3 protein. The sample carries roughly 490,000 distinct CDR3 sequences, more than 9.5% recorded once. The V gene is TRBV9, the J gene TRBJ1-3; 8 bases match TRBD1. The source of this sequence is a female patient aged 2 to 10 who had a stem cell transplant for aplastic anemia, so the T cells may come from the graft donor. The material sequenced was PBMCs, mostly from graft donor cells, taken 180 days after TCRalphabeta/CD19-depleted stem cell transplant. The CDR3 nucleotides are TGTGCCAGCAGCGTCGGGACAGGTGGGCCTTGGTCTGGAAACACCATATATTTT. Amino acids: CASSVGTGGPWSGNTIYF.